This T cell receptor beta chain was sequenced for a study of blood T cell repertoires in COVID-19. Across the study: Nucleic acid was either cDNA or gDNA, and it came from T cells, B-cell-depleted T cells, or PBMCs.

Germline lookup yields CDR1 SGHAT and CDR2 FQNNGV. Trimming cost V 1 base and J 7 bases, with 10 bases left between them. There are 13 residues in the CDR3. Produced via immunoSEQ multiplex PCR; TCRdb's table is partial and in-frame only. The sample holds under 300,000 clones, roughly 86% seen once. J is TRBJ1-2 and V is TRBV11-2; D is perhaps TRBD1 (6 bases). The clonotype was recovered from a man aged 18 to 30 with active or convalescent COVID-19. The sequencing sample was made of peripheral blood. CDR3 residues: CASSLAGAFGYTF. The DNA for the CDR3 is TGTGCCAGCAGCTTAGCAGGGGCCTTTGGCTACACCTTC.